Each of the 21 T cell receptor beta chains below was sequenced from the same sample in a study of CD8+ T cells in alopecia areata. Treatment described: oral pan-JAK inhibitor, 5-10 mg twice daily. It was cDNA, reverse transcribed from extracted RNA, that served as the sequencing template. Generated by immunoSEQ multiplex PCR, the TCRdb table keeps only in-frame clones and is missing some. The table shows 150,000 to 200,000 clones, with around three fifths occurring only once. Sequenced here: CD4+ T cells sorted from blood, sampled at week 24, from a patient treated with tofacitinib. These receptors were collected from a human donor with alopecia areata.

This rearrangement joins TRBV4-2 to TRBJ2-2; 8 bases map to TRBD2. Unmatched junction bases numbered 12, after V lost 0 bases and J lost 3 bases. Germline CDR1 LGHNA, CDR2 YNFKEQ. This CDR3 contains 19 residues. CDR3 protein: CASSQDRDRGGLYTGELFF. The CDR3 nucleotides read TGTGCCAGCAGCCAAGATCGCGACCGGGGGGGCCTTTACACCGGGGAGCTGTTTTTT.

The genes are TRBV5-6 and TRBJ2-1; D is unresolved. The V end was cut by 5 bases, the J end by 1 base, with 7 bases between. This CDR3 comprises 13 residues. The germline V gene encodes CDR1 SGHDT and CDR2 YYEEEE. The CDR3 protein is CASRTLSYNEQFF. The CDR3 nucleotides read TGTGCCAGCAGGACGTTGTCCTACAATGAGCAGTTCTTC.

The genes are TRBV5-6 and TRBJ2-7, with D possibly being TRBD2 (5 bases). Germline assignment: CDR1 SGHDT and CDR2 YYEEEE. The CDR3 length is 12 residues. V was pared by 1 base and J by 3 bases, with 5 bases between. The CDR3 DNA reads as TGTGCCAGCAGCTTGCGGGGCTACGAGCAGTACTTC. Amino acids: CASSLRGYEQYF.

The chain combines TRBV10-3 with TRBJ1-5; TRBD1 agrees at 9 bases. Germline CDR1 and CDR2: ENHRY and SYGVKD. CDR3 size: 16 residues. Losses at the gene ends were 6 bases for V and 0 bases for J; bases not matched to a gene: 6. CDR3 loop: CAIREDRGNSNQPQHF. CDR3 sequence (DNA): TGTGCCATCAGGGAGGACAGGGGAAATAGCAATCAGCCCCAGCATTTT.

CDR3 coding DNA: TGCGCCAGCAGCTTTACAGCTAACTATGGCTACACCTTC. Translated, it gives CASSFTANYGYTF. The chain carries TRBV5-1 and TRBJ1-2; no clear D gene. From germline, CDR1 is SGHRS and CDR2 YFSETQ. Trimming pared 2 bases from V and 0 bases from J, leaving 5 bases between. The CDR3 consists of 13 residues.

The chain recombines TRBV9 with TRBJ2-2, with 8 bases that match TRBD2. The CDR3 has 17 residues. The germline V gene has CDR1 SGDLS and CDR2 YYNGEE. The V and J ends lost 4 bases and 1 base, in that order; junction bases with no gene match: 9. The CDR3 sequence: CASSPTRSGRNTGELFF. Here the CDR3 DNA reads TGTGCCAGCAGCCCTACTAGGAGCGGGAGGAACACCGGGGAGCTGTTTTTT.

The rearrangement joins TRBV29-1 to TRBJ2-2; D is unresolved. CDR1 is SQVTM, CDR2 ANQGSEA, per germline. The CDR3 contains 13 residues. The V and J ends lost 1 base and 4 bases respectively, with 7 bases between them. In nucleotides, the CDR3 is TGCAGCGTTGAAGGGTCGGGCACCGGGGAGCTGTTTTTT. Protein: CSVEGSGTGELFF.

This clone was seen a few times. The chain employs TRBV4-1 and TRBJ2-3; D is perhaps TRBD1 (5 bases). Germline CDR1 MGHRA, CDR2 YSYEKL. The CDR3 loop spans 15 amino acids. The V gene lost 3 bases and the J gene lost 1 base, with 11 bases spanning the gap. The CDR3 here is CASSHLIQGTDTQYF. DNA for the CDR3: TGCGCCAGCAGCCACCTAATACAGGGCACAGATACGCAGTATTTT.

V usage is TRBV5-6 and J usage is TRBJ2-5, with 9 bases fitting TRBD2. The CDR3 is 13 residues long. The junction had 0 bases not matched to a gene; V was cut back by 3 bases and J by 3 bases. Germline loops: CDR1 SGHDT, CDR2 YYEEEE. CDR3 DNA sequence: TGTGCCAGCAGCTGGACTAGCGAAGAGACCCAGTACTTC. This sequence encodes CASSWTSEETQYF.

This clone has a handful of counts. The chain recombines TRBV19 with TRBJ2-7; D unclear. The CDR3 runs 13 residues. Germline CDR1 reads LNHDA; CDR2 reads SQIVND (reference sequence). V was clipped by 9 bases and J by 4 bases, with 16 bases between them. CDR3 bases: TGTGCCAGCAGCCACCGTGGGGAATACGAGCAGTACTTC. This codes for CASSHRGEYEQYF. Drawing the rest from reference TRBV19 and TRBJ2-7, the complete variable domain is DGGITQSPKYLFRKEGQNVTLSCEQNLNHDAMYWYRQDPGQGLRLIYYSQIVNDFQKGDIAEGYSVSREKKESFPLTVTSAQKNPTAFYLCASSHRGEYEQYFGPGTRLTVT.

The count of this clone is one. V and J are TRBV2 and TRBJ1-1; D remains unclear. The CDR3 sequence is 16 residues long. Trimming took 4 bases from V and 1 from J, leaving 16 bases between them. Germline loops: CDR1 SNHLY, CDR2 FYNNEI. The CDR3 DNA is TGTGCCAGCAGTGGATTCTCCTGGCGTGCGAACACTGAAGCTTTCTTT. This sequence encodes CASSGFSWRANTEAFF.

The chain combines TRBV7-2 with TRBJ2-5; no clear D. Germline V gene data show CDR1 as SGHTA and CDR2 as FQGNSA. Trimming cost V 0 bases and J 5 bases, with 4 bases left between them. The CDR3 loop spans 12 amino acids. The CDR3: CASSLARETQYF. CDR3 in DNA: TGTGCCAGCAGCTTAGCCAGGGAGACCCAGTACTTC.

The sample holds one count of this clone. The rearrangement joins TRBV5-4 to TRBJ2-2, with 9 nucleotides matching TRBD1. The germline gives CDR1 SGHNT, CDR2 YYREEE (reference sequence). After removal of 6 bases from V and 4 bases from J, the junction contained 7 bases not matched to a gene. CDR3 size: 15 residues. As DNA, the CDR3 is TGTGCCAGCAATGGGGGACAGGGTGTCACCGGGGAGCTGTTTTTT. Its translation: CASNGGQGVTGELFF.

The rearrangement links TRBV6-5 to TRBJ1-1; D unresolved. V was pared by 2 bases and J by 10 bases, with 5 bases between. Germline V gene lookup returns CDR1 MNHEY and CDR2 SVGAGI. CDR3 length: 10 amino acids. The CDR3 DNA sequence: TGTGCCAGCAGTTACGCCGTAGCTTTCTTT. Encoded protein: CASSYAVAFF.

This chain joins TRBV27 and TRBJ1-5; perhaps TRBD1 as D (5 bases). V was clipped by 5 bases and J by 1 base, with 9 bases between them. CDR3 size: 14 residues. CDR1 and CDR2 from the germline V gene are MNHEY and SMNVEV (reference sequence). CDR3 in DNA: TGTGCCAGCAGTCCGGGGCAGAGCAATCAGCCCCAGCATTTT. Encoded protein: CASSPGQSNQPQHF.

The chain has TRBV29-1 and TRBJ2-1; possibly TRBD2 for D (5 bases). The CDR3 loop spans 12 amino acids. V lost 0 bases and J 12 bases, leaving 12 bases between the germline ends. Germline CDR1 and CDR2: SQVTM and ANQGSEA. The CDR3 region has the DNA TGCAGCGTTGAAGATCAAAACGGAGGGCAGTTCTTC. Translating gives CSVEDQNGGQFF.

The J gene is TRBJ2-3, the V gene TRBV5-1; no clear D. The germline CDR1 and CDR2 sequences are SGHRS and YFSETQ. The CDR3 loop spans 13 amino acids. V gave up 2 bases and J gave up 0 bases, with 4 bases separating them. CDR3: CASSLTSTDTQYF. As DNA, the CDR3 is TGCGCCAGCAGCTTAACTAGCACAGATACGCAGTATTTT.

This chain links TRBV29-1 with TRBJ1-1, with D possibly TRBD1 on 6 matching bases. Trimming stripped 2 bases from V and 3 bases from J, with 13 bases between. Per the germline V gene, CDR1 is SQVTM and CDR2 is ANQGSEA. The CDR3 extends over 14 amino acids. CDR3: CSVERTVSHTEAFF. CDR3 in DNA: TGCAGCGTTGAAAGGACAGTTTCGCACACTGAAGCTTTCTTT. Full variable domain (outside the CDR3, taken from reference TRBV29-1 and TRBJ1-1): SAVISQKPSRDICQRGTSLTIQCQVDSQVTMMFWYRQQPGQSLTLIATANQGSEATYESGFVIDKFPISRPNLTFSTLTVSNMSPEDSSIYLCSVERTVSHTEAFFGQGTRLTVV.

The rearrangement joins TRBV29-1 to TRBJ2-7, with 8 bases that match TRBD1. J lost 3 bases, V lost 7 bases, and 8 bases had no gene match. This CDR3 has 13 residues. Germline loops: CDR1 SQVTM, CDR2 ANQGSEA. The CDR3 protein is CSAGQGLIYEQYF. CDR3 DNA sequence: TGCAGCGCCGGACAGGGCCTGATCTACGAGCAGTACTTC.

This chain uses TRBV11-2 with TRBJ2-7; TRBD2 matches 10 bases. Germline CDR1 reads SGHAT; CDR2 reads FQNNGV. V lost 7 bases, J lost 6 bases, and 6 bases stayed unmatched. The CDR3 runs to 13 residues. The CDR3 is CASNLAGASEQYF. In nucleotides, the CDR3 is TGTGCCAGCAATCTAGCGGGGGCCTCCGAGCAGTACTTC.

The rearrangement joins TRBV5-1 to TRBJ2-6; weak D call: TRBD1 (6 bases). With 2 bases removed from V and 2 bases from J, the gap between germline ends came to 8 bases. CDR3 length: 15 amino acids. Germline lookup yields CDR1 SGHRS and CDR2 YFSETQ. The CDR3 nucleotides read TGCGCCAGCAGCTTACAGGGTACTGGGGCCAACGTCCTGACTTTC. Amino acids: CASSLQGTGANVLTF.